The clone carrying this T cell receptor beta chain was seen a handful of times. Its cognate antigen is unknown. The CDR3 is 10 amino acids. In germline, CDR1 is SNHLY, CDR2 FYNNEI. Trimming removed 6 bases from V and 10 bases from J, with 6 bases in between. The data belong to a study of graft-versus-host responses after intestinal transplantation. General observations from the study: Allograft clonal ratios (graft-versus-host to host-versus-graft) were high in patients who had graft-donor T cell macrochimerism.

Repertoires were generated with immunoSEQ multiplex PCR, while TCRdb's copy carries only in-frame clones and drops some. The profile shows around 110,000 clones, about nine tenths of them singletons. The TCR comes from a human donor who received an intestinal transplant. The specimen comprised unstimulated CD4+ T cells sorted from spleen or lymph node cells, sampled before intestinal transplant. This sequence joins TRBV2 and TRBJ1-4, with a possible D match to TRBD1 (5 bases). CDR3 loop: CASRGGKLFF. As DNA, the CDR3 is TGTGCCAGCAGGGGGGGAAAACTGTTTTTT.